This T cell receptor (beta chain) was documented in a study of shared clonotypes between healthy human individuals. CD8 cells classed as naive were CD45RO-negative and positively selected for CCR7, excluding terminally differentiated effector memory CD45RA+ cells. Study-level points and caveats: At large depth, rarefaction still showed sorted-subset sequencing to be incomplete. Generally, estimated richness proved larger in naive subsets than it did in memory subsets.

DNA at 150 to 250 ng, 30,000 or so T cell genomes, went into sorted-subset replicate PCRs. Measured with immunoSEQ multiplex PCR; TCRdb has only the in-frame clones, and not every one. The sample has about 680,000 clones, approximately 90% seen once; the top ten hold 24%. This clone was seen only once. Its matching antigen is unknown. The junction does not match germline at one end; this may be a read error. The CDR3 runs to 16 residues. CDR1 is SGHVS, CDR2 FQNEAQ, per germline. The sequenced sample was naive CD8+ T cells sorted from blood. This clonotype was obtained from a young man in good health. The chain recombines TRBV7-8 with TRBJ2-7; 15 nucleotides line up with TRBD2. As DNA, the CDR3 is TGTGCCAGCAGCGTAGCAGGACTAGCGGGAGGGTACGAGCAGTACTTC. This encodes CASSVAGLAGGYEQYF.